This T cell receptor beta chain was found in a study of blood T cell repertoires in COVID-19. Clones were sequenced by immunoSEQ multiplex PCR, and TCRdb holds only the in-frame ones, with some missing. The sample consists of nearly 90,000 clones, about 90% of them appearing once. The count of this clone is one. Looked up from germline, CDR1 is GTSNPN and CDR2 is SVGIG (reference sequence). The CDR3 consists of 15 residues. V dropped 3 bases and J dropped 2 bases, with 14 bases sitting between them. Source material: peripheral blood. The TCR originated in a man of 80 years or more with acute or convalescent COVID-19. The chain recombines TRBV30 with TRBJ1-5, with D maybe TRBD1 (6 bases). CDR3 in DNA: TGTGCCTGGAGAGCAACAGGGACGGGCAATCAGCCCCAGCATTTT. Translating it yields CAWRATGTGNQPQHF.